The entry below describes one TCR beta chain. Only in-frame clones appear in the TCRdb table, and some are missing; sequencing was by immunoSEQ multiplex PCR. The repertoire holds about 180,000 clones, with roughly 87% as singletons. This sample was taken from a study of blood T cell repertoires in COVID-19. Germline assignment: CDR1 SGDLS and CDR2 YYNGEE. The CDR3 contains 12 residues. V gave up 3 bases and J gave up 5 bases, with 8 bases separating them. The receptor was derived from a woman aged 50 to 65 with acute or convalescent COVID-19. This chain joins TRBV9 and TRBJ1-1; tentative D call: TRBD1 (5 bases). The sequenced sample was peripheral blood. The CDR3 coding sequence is TGTGCCAGCAGCGGGGCAGGGACTGAAGCTTTCTTT. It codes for CASSGAGTEAFF. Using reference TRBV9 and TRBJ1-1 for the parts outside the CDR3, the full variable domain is DSGVTQTPKHLITATGQRVTLRCSPRSGDLSVYWYQQSLDQGLQFLIQYYNGEERAKGNILERFSAQQFPDLHSELNLSSLELGDSALYFCASSGAGTEAFFGQGTRLTVV.